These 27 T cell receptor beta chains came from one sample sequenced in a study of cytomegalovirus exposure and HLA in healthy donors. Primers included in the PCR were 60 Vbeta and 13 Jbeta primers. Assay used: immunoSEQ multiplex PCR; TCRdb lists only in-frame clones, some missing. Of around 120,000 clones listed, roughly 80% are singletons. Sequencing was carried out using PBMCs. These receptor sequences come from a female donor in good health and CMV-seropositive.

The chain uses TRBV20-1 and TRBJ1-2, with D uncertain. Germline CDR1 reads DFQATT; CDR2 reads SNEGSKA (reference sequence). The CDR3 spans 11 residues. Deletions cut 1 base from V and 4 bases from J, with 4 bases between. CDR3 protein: CSARVSYGYTF. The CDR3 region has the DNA TGCAGTGCTAGAGTATCCTATGGCTACACCTTC.

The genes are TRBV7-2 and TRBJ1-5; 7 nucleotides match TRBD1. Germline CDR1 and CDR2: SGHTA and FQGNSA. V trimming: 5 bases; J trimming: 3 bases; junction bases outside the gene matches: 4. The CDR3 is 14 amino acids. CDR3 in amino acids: CASSGGQINQPQHF. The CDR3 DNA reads TGTGCCAGCAGCGGGGGACAGATCAATCAGCCCCAGCATTTT.

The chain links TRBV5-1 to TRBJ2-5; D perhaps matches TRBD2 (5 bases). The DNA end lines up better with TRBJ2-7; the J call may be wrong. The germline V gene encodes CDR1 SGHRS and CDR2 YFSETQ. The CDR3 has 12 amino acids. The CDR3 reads CASSLTSNEQYF. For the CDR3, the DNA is TGCGCCAGCAGCCTCACTAGTAACGAGCAGTACTTC.

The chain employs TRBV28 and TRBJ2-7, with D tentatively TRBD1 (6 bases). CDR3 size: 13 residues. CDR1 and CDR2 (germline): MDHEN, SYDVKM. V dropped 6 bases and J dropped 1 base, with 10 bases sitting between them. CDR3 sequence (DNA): TGTGCCAGCAGGCCGGGACAATCCTACGAGCAGTACTTC. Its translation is CASRPGQSYEQYF. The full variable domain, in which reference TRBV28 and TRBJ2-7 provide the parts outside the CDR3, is DVKVTQSSRYLVKRTGEKVFLECVQDMDHENMFWYRQDPGLGLRLIYFSYDVKMKEKGDIPEGYSVSREKKERFSLILESASTNQTSMYLCASRPGQSYEQYFGPGTRLTVT.

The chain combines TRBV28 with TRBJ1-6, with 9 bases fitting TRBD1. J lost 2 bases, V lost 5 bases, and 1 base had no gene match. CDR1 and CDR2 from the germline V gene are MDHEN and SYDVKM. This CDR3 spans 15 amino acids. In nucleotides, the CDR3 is TGTGCCAGCAGTACAGGGGGCGCCTATAATTCACCCCTCCACTTT. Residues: CASSTGGAYNSPLHF.

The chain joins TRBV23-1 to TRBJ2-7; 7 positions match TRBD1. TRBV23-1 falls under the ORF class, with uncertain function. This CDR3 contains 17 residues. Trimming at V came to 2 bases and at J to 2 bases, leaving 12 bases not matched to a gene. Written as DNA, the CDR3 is TGCGCCAGCAGTCAAGTTTCTTGGACAGGAGAGACCTACGAGCAGTACTTC. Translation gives CASSQVSWTGETYEQYF.

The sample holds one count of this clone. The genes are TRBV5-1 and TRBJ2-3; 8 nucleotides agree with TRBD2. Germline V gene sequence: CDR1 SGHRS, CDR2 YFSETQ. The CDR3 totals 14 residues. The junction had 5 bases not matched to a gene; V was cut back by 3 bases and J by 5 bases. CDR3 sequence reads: CASSSGTSLDTQYF. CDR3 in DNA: TGCGCCAGCAGCTCCGGGACTAGTTTAGATACGCAGTATTTT. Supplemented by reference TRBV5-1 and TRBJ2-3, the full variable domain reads KAGVTQTPRYLIKTRGQQVTLSCSPISGHRSVSWYQQTPGQGLQFLFEYFSETQRNKGNFPGRFSGRQFSNSRSEMNVSTLELGDSALYLCASSSGTSLDTQYFGPGTRLTVL.

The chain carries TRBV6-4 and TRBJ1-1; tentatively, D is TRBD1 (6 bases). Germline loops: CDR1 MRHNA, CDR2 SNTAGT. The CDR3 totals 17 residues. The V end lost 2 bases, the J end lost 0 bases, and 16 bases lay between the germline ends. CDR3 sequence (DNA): TGTGCCAGCAGTGACCCGATTGGACAGTCGTTGAACACTGAAGCTTTCTTT. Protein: CASSDPIGQSLNTEAFF.

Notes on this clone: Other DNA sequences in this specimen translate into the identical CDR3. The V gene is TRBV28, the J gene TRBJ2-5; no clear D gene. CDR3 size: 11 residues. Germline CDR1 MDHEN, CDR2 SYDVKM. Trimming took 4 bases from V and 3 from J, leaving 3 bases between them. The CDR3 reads CASSSEETQYF. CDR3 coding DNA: TGTGCCAGCAGTTCCGAAGAGACCCAGTACTTC.

CDR3 DNA: TGCAGCGTCGGACAGGGAGTGGATACGCAGTATTTT. It is translated as CSVGQGVDTQYF. The rearrangement uses TRBV29-1 and TRBJ2-3; 8 bases map to TRBD1. Germline CDR1 is SQVTM and CDR2 is ANQGSEA. With 6 bases clipped from V and 6 bases from J, the junction kept 5 bases outside the gene matches. The CDR3 contains 12 residues.

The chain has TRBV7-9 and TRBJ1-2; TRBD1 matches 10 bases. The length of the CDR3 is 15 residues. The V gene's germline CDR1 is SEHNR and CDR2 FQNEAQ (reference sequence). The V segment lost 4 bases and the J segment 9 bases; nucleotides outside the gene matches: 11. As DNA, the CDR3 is TGTGCCAGCAGCTCTAGCCCGGGACAGGGGACGCGCTACACCTTC. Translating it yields CASSSSPGQGTRYTF.

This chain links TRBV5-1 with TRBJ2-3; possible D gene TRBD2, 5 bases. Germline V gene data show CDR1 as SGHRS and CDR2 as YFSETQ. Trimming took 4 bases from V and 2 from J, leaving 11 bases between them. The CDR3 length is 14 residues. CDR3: CASSPGSNTDTQYF. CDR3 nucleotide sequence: TGCGCCAGCAGCCCTGGGAGCAACACAGATACGCAGTATTTT.

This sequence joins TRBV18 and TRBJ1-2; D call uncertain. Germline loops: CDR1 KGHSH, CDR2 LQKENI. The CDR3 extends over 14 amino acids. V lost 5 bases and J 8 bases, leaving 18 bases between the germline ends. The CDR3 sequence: CASSSAGALDGYTF. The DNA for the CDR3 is TGTGCCAGCTCATCTGCGGGTGCCCTCGACGGCTACACCTTC. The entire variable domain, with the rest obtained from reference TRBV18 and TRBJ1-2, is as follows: NAGVMQNPRHLVRRRGQEARLRCSPMKGHSHVYWYRQLPEEGLKFMVYLQKENIIDESGMPKERFSAEFPKEGPSILRIQQVVRGDSAAYFCASSSAGALDGYTFGSGTRLTVV.

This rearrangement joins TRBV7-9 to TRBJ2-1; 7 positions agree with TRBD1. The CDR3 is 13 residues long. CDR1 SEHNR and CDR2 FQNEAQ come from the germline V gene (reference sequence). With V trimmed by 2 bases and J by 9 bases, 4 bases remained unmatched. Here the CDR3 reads CASSLLGQVEQFF. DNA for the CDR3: TGTGCCAGCAGCTTACTAGGACAGGTTGAGCAGTTCTTC.

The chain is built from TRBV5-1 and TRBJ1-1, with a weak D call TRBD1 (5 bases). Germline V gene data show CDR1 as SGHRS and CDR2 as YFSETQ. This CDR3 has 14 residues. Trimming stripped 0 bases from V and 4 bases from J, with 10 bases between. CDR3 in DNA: TGCGCCAGCAGCTTGGCACTTCAGGGCACTGAAGCTTTCTTT. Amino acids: CASSLALQGTEAFF. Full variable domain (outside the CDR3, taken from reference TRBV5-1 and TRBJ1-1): KAGVTQTPRYLIKTRGQQVTLSCSPISGHRSVSWYQQTPGQGLQFLFEYFSETQRNKGNFPGRFSGRQFSNSRSEMNVSTLELGDSALYLCASSLALQGTEAFFGQGTRLTVV.

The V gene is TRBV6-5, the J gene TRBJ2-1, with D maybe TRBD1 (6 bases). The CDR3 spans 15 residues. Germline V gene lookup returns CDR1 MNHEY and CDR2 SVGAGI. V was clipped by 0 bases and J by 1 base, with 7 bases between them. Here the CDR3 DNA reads TGTGCCAGCAGTTACTCGGGGGCATCCTACAATGAGCAGTTCTTC. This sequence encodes CASSYSGASYNEQFF.

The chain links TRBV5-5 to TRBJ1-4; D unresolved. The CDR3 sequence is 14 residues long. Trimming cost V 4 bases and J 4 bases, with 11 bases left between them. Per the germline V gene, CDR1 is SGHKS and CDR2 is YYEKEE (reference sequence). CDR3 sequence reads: CASSPLTFNEKLFF. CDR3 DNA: TGTGCCAGCAGCCCCCTTACTTTTAATGAAAAACTGTTTTTT. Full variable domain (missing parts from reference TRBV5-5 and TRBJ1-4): DAGVTQSPTHLIKTRGQQVTLRCSPISGHKSVSWYQQVLGQGPQFIFQYYEKEERGRGNFPDRFSARQFPNYSSELNVNALLLGDSALYLCASSPLTFNEKLFFGSGTQLSVL.

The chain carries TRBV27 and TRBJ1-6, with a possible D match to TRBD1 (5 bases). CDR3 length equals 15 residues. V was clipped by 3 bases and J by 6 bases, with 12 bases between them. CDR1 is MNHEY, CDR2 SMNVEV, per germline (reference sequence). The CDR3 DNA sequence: TGTGCCAGCAGTTTTTATCAGGGCAGTAATTCACCCCTCCACTTT. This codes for CASSFYQGSNSPLHF.

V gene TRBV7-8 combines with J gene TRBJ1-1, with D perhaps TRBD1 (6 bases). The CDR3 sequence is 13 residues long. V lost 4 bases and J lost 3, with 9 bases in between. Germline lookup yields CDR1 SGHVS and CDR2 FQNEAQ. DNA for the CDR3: TGTGCCAGCAGCTCACAGGGAGACACTGAAGCTTTCTTT. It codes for CASSSQGDTEAFF.

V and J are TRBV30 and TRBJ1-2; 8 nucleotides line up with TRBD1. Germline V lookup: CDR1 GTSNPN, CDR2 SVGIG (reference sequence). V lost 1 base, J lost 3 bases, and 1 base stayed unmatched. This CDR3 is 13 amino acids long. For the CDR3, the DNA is TGTGCCTGGAGTGCAGGGGGCTACTATGGCTACACCTTC. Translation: CAWSAGGYYGYTF.

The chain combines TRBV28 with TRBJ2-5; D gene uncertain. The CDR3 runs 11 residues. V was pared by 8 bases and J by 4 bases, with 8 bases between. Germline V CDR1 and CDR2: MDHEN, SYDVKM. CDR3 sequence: CASLKLETQYF. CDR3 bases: TGTGCCAGCTTAAAACTAGAGACCCAGTACTTC.

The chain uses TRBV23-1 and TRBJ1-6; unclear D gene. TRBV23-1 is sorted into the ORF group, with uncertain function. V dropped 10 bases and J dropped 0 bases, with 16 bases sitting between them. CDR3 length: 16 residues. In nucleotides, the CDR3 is TGCGCCACCAAAACGACTCTAAGCTCCTATAATTCACCCCTCCACTTT. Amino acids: CATKTTLSSYNSPLHF.

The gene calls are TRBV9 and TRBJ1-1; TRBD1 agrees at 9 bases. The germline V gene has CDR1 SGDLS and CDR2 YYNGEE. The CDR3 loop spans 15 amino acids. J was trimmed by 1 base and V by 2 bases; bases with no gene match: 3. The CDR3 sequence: CASSVSDRGNTEAFF. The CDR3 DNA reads TGTGCCAGCAGCGTCTCGGACAGGGGGAACACTGAAGCTTTCTTT.

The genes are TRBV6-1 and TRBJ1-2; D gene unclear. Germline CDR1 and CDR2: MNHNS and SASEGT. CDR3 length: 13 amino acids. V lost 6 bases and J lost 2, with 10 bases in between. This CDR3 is CASRPTLNYGYTF. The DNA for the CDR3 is TGTGCCAGCAGGCCAACTCTCAACTATGGCTACACCTTC.

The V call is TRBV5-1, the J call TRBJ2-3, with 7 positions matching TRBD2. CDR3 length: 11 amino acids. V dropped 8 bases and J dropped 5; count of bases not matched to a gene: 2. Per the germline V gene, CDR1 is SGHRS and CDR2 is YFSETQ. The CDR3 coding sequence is TGCGCCAGTGGGGGGGAAGATACGCAGTATTTT. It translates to CASGGEDTQYF.

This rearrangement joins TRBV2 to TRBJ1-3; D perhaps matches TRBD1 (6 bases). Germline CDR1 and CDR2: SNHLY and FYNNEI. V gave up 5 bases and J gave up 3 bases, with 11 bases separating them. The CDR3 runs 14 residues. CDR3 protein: CASSPTGGGNTIYF. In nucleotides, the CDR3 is TGTGCCAGCAGTCCGACAGGCGGTGGAAACACCATATATTTT.

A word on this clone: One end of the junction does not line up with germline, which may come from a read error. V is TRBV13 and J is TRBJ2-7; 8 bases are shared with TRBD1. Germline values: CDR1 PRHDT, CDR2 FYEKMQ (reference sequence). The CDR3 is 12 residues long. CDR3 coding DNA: TGTGCCAGCAGCTTAAACAGGGGGGAACCAAGCTTC. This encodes CASSLNRGEPSF. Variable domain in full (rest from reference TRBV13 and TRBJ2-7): AAGVIQSPRHLIKEKRETATLKCYPIPRHDTVYWYQQGPGQDPQFLISFYEKMQSDKGSIPDRFSAQQFSDYHSELNMSSLELGDSALYFCASSLNRGEPSFGPGTRLTVT.